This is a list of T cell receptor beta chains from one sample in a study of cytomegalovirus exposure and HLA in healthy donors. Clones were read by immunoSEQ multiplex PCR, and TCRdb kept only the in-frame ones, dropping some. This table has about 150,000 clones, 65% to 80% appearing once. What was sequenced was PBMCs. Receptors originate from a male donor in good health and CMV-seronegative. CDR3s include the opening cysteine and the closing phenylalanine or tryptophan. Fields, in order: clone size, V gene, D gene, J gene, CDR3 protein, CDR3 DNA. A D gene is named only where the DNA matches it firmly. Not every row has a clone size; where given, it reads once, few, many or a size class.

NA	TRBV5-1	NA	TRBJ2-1	CASRSLPHDNEQFF	TGCGCCAGCAGGTCCCTACCCCACGACAATGAGCAGTTCTTC
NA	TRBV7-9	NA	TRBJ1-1	CASSLSWAISEAFF	TGTGCCAGCAGCTTATCCTGGGCGATTAGTGAAGCTTTCTTT
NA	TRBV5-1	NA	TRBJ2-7	CASSSAAPIIYEQYF	TGCGCCAGCAGTAGTGCGGCCCCGATTATATACGAGCAGTACTTC
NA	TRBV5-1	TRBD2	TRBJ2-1	CASSFSPGTSGGANYNEQFF	TGCGCCAGCAGCTTCTCCCCCGGGACTAGCGGGGGGGCCAACTACAATGAGCAGTTCTTC
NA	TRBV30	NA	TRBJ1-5	CAWTSQPNQPQHF	TGTGCCTGGACTAGCCAGCCCAATCAGCCCCAGCATTTT
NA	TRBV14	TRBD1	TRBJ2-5	CASSRDSEETQYF	TGTGCCAGCAGCCGGGACAGTGAAGAGACCCAGTACTTC
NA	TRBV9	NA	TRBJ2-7	CASSVRPDAGSYEQYF	TGTGCCAGCAGCGTGCGACCGGACGCAGGGTCCTACGAGCAGTACTTC
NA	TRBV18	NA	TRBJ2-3	CASSSTAGQADTQYF	TGTGCCAGCTCATCCACTGCAGGGCAAGCAGATACGCAGTATTTT
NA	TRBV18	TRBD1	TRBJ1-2	CASSPQGQGANYGYTF	TGTGCCAGCTCACCACAGGGACAGGGGGCTAACTATGGCTACACCTTC
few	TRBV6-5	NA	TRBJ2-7	CASSTAYEQYF	TGTGCCAGCAGTACTGCCTACGAGCAGTACTTC
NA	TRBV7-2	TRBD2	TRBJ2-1	CASSLASGSPYNEQFF	TGTGCCAGCAGCTTAGCCAGCGGGAGTCCCTACAATGAGCAGTTCTTC
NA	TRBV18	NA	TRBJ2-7	CASSGSHTRTQTYEQYF	TGTGCCAGCTCCGGATCACATACTAGGACTCAAACCTACGAGCAGTACTTC
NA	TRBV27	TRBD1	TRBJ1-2	CASSPKGAYGYTF	TGTGCCAGCAGTCCTAAGGGGGCGTATGGCTACACCTTC
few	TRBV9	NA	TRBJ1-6	CASSEGVNLNSPLHF	TGTGCCAGCAGCGAGGGGGTTAATCTGAATTCACCCCTCCACTTT
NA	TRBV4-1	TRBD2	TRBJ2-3	CASSEGGGGSTDTQYF	TGCGCCAGCAGCGAAGGCGGCGGGGGGAGCACAGATACGCAGTATTTT
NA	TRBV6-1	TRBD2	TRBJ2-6	CASSGWGGTSGANVLTF	TGTGCCAGCAGTGGGTGGGGGGGGACCTCTGGGGCCAACGTCCTGACTTTC
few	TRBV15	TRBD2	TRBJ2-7	CATSGRGLAGVGISYEQYF	TGTGCCACCAGCGGAAGGGGACTAGCGGGAGTCGGAATCTCCTACGAGCAGTACTTC
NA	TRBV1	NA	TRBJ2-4	CTSSHSPFRASSRVAKNIQYF	TGCACCAGCAGCCACTCCCCCTTTAGGGCTAGCTCGCGTGTAGCCAAAAACATTCAGTACTTC
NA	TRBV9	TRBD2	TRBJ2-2	CASSVVAGGMTGELFF	TGTGCCAGCAGCGTCGTAGCGGGGGGGATGACCGGGGAGCTGTTTTTT
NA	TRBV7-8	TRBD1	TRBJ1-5	CASSLQGGNQPQHF	TGTGCCAGCAGCTTACAGGGGGGCAATCAGCCCCAGCATTTT
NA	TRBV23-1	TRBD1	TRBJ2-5	CASSQSFGQGAETQYF	TGCGCCAGCAGTCAATCGTTCGGGCAGGGGGCCGAGACCCAGTACTTC
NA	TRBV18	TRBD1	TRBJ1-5	CASSPGQDQPQHF	TGTGCCAGCTCACCGGGACAGGATCAGCCCCAGCATTTT
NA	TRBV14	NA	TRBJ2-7	CASSQVGQRYPRTYEQYF	TGTGCCAGCAGCCAAGTTGGTCAGCGCTACCCTAGAACCTACGAGCAGTACTTC
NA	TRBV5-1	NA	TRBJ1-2	CASSSQGQYGYTF	TGCGCCAGCAGCTCTCAAGGACAGTATGGCTACACCTTC
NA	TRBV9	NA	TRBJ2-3	CASGQNTDTQYF	TGTGCCAGCGGACAAAACACAGATACGCAGTATTTT
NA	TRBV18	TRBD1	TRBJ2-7	CASSLTGGDYEQYF	TGTGCCAGCTCACTCACAGGGGGCGACTACGAGCAGTACTTC
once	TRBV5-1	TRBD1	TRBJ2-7	CASSFAGGQLSEQYF	TGCGCCAGCAGCTTCGCTGGGGGACAGCTGAGCGAGCAGTACTTC
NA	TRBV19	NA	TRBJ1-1	CASSIRGHFNTEAFF	TGTGCCAGTAGTATTCGAGGGCATTTTAACACTGAAGCTTTCTTT
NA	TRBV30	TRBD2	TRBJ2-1	CAWSVLETSANEQFF	TGTGCCTGGAGTGTACTAGAGACTAGCGCAAATGAGCAGTTCTTC
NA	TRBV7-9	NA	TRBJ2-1	CASSRTYNEQFF	TGTGCCAGCAGCCGGACTTACAATGAGCAGTTCTTC
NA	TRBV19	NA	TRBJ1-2	CATNLGEGRFVSGYTF	TGTGCCACTAATTTGGGAGAGGGCCGTTTTGTAAGTGGCTACACCTTC
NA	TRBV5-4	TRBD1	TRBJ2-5	CASSQGQGIRETQYF	TGTGCCAGCAGCCAAGGACAGGGAATCCGAGAGACCCAGTACTTC
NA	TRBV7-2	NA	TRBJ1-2	CASSLDRGAGYGYTF	TGTGCCAGCAGCTTAGATCGGGGGGCGGGCTATGGCTACACCTTC